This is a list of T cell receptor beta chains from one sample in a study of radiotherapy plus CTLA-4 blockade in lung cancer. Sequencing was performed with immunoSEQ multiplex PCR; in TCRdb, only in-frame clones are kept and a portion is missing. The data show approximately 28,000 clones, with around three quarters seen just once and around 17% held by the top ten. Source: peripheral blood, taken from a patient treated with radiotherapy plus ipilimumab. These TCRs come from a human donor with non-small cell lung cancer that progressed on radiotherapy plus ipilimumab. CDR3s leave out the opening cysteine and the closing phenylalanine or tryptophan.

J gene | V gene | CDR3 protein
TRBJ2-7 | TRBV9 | ASSASGTAGEQY
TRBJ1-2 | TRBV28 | ASSLGRTYGYT
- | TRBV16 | ASSQWDIGEQY
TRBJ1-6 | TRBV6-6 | ASSYDHNSPLH
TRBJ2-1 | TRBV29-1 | SVEGLAGPYNEQF
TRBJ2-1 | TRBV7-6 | ASSATTGGNEQF
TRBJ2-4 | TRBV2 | ASSDRKNIQY
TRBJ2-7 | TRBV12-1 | ASSYCRDRSFRTTYEQY
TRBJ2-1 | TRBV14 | ASSRGPDDEQF
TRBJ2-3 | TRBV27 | ASSLYGPRERDLTDTQY
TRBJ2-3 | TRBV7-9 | ASSLGGRGGDTQY